The present entry profiles one T cell receptor beta chain with its context. The data derive from a study of immune characterization of retroperitoneal liposarcoma. TCRdb called the PCR reads again in MiXCR, with one record for every CDR3 protein. This repertoire shows some 1,500 distinct CDR3 sequences, 35% to 50% found once; its top ten account for about 47%. Per the germline V gene, CDR1 is MNHNS and CDR2 is SASEGT. The CDR3 loop spans 15 amino acids. The V and J ends lost 6 bases and 5 bases, in that order; junction bases with no gene match: 3. The source is a male donor with retroperitoneal liposarcoma. The rearrangement joins TRBV6-1 to TRBJ2-1; 14 bases map to TRBD2. Specimen: tumor tissue. The CDR3 DNA reads as TGTGCCAGCAGACTGGGACTAGCGGGAGACAATGAGCAGTTCTTC. This encodes CASRLGLAGDNEQFF.